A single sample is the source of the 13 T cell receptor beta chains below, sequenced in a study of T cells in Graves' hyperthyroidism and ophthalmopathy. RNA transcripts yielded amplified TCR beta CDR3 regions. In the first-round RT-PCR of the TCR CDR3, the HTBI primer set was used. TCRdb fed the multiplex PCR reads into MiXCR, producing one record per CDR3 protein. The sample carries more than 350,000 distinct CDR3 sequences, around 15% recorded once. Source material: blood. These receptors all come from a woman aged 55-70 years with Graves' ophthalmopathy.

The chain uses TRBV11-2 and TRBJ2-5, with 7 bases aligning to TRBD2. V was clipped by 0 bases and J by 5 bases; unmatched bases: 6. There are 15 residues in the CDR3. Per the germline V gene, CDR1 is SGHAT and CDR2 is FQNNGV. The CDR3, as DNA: TGTGCCAGCAGCTTAGAAAGCGGGGAGGGGGAGACCCAGTACTTC. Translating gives CASSLESGEGETQYF.

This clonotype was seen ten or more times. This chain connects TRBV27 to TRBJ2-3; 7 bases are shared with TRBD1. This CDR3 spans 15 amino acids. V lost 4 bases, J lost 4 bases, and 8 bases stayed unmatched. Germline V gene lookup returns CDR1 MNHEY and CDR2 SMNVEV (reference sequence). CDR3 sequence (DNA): TGTGCCAGCAGTTCCTCGACAGGGTTCGCAGATACGCAGTATTTT. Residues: CASSSSTGFADTQYF.

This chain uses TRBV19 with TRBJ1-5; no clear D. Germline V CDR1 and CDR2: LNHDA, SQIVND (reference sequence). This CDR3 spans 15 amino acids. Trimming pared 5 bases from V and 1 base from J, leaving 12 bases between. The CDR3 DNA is TGTGCCAGTAGTGCCACGGGCGCGAGCAATCAGCCCCAGCATTTT. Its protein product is CASSATGASNQPQHF.

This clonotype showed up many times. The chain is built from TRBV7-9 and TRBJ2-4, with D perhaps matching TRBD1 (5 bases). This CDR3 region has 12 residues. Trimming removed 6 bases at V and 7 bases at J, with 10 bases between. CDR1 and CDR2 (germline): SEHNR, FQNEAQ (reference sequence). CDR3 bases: TGTGCCAGCAGTTCTGACAGTAACATTCAGTACTTC. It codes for CASSSDSNIQYF.

The CDR3 sequence: CAISRQDGGPQETQYF. In nucleotides, the CDR3 is TGTGCCATATCGCGTCAGGACGGGGGGCCACAAGAGACCCAGTACTTC. This chain connects TRBV10-3 to TRBJ2-5; possibly TRBD2 for D (7 bases). CDR1 is ENHRY, CDR2 SYGVKD, per germline. Trimming stripped 9 bases from V and 2 bases from J, with 22 bases between. This CDR3 comprises 16 residues.

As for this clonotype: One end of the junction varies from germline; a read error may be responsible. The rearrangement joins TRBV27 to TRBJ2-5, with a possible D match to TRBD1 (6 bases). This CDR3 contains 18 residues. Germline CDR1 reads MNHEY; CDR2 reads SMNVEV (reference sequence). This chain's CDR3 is CASSLYGNRDLYQEAQYF. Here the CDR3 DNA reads TGTGCCAGCAGTTTATATGGAAACAGGGATTTGTACCAAGAGGCCCAGTACTTC.

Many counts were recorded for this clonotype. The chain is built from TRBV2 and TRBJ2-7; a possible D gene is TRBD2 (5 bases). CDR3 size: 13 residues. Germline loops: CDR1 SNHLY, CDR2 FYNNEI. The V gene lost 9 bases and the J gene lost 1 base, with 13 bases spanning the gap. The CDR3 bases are TGTGCCAGGAGGCGAGCGGATTCCTACGAGCAGTACTTC. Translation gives CARRRADSYEQYF.

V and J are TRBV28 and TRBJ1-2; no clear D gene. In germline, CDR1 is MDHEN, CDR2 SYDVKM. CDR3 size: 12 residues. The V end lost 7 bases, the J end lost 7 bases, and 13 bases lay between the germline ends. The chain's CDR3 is CASTAPDAGYTF. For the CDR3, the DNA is TGTGCCAGCACGGCCCCGGACGCTGGCTACACCTTC.

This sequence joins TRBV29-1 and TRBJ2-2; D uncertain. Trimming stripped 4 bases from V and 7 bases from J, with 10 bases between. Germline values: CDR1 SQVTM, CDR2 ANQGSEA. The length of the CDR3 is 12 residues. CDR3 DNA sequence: TGCAGCGTTGGGCAGGCTGGCGGGGAGCTGTTTTTT. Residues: CSVGQAGGELFF.

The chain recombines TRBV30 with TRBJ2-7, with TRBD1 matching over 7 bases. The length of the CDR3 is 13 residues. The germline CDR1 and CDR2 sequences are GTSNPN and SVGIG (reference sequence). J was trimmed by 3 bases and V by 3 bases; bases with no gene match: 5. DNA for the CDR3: TGTGCCTGGAGCCGGGACAGTTTCTACGAGCAGTACTTC. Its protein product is CAWSRDSFYEQYF.

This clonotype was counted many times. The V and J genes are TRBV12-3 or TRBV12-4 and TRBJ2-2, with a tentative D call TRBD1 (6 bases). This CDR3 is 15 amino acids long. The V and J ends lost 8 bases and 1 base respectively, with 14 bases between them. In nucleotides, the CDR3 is TGTGCCAGCTCCATTGCAGGGGTGAACACCGGGGAGCTGTTTTTT. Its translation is CASSIAGVNTGELFF.

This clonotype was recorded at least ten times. The CDR3 here is CASSQGRIAKNIQYF. CDR3 nucleotide sequence: TGTGCCAGCAGTCAGGGACGGATAGCCAAAAACATTCAGTACTTC. This chain links TRBV12-3 or TRBV12-4 with TRBJ2-4; D possibly uses TRBD1 or TRBD2 (5 bases each). The CDR3 is made up of 15 amino acids. Between the trimmed V and J ends, which lost 5 bases and 0 bases, there was a span of 11 bases.

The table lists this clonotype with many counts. CDR3 nucleotides: TGCAGTGCCCTTCCGACTAGCGGGTTTGGCCATGAGCAGTTCTTC. Encoded protein: CSALPTSGFGHEQFF. The V call is TRBV20-1, the J call TRBJ2-1; 10 positions agree with TRBD2. Trimming at V came to 6 bases and at J to 8 bases, leaving 13 bases not matched to a gene. Germline V gene sequence: CDR1 DFQATT, CDR2 SNEGSKA (reference sequence). The CDR3 consists of 15 residues.